A selection of T cell receptor beta chains follows, all from one sample in a study of blood T cells in healthy people across ages. TCRdb analysed the 5' RACE reads with MiXCR anew, one entry per CDR3 protein. The repertoire holds 1.5 million to 2 million distinct CDR3 sequences, approximately 30% seen once, with roughly 8% in the top ten. Material for sequencing was blood. These receptors originate from a woman aged 25 to 45 in good health. The CDR3 runs from the conserved cysteine through the conserved F or W. The D gene is left open where the match is weak. The listing skips clone size in some rows; elsewhere it reads once, few, many or a size class.

TRBV7-9,NA,NA,TRBJ2-3,TGTGCCAGCAGCCCCCCAGTGGCAGATACGCCCTATTTT,CASSPPVADTPYF
TRBV10-3,NA,once,TRBJ1-1,TGTGCCATCAGTGAGTCACCCCCTGAAGCTTTCTTT,CAISESPPEAFF
TRBV6-5,NA,few,TRBJ2-4,TGTGCCAGCAGCCCACAATCGCGACCCAAAAACATTCAGTACTTC,CASSPQSRPKNIQYF
TRBV5-1,TRBD1,NA,TRBJ2-2,TGCGCCAGCAGCGCTACCGGGACAGGGAACACCGGGGAGCTGTTTTTT,CASSATGTGNTGELFF
TRBV12-3/TRBV12-4,NA,NA,TRBJ2-2,TGTGCCAGCAGTTTAGGACAGCGCACCGGGGAGCTGTTTTTT,CASSLGQRTGELFF
TRBV2,NA,NA,TRBJ1-5,TGTGCCAGCAGTGATGGACGGAATCAGCCCCAGCATTTT,CASSDGRNQPQHF
TRBV5-1,TRBD2,once,TRBJ2-1,TGCGCCAGCAGCTTGGGTCCTAGCGGGGGGCCCTACAATGAGCAGTTCTTC,CASSLGPSGGPYNEQFF
TRBV11-2,NA,NA,TRBJ2-7,TGTGCCAGCAGCCCCCGTGAACAGGCACTCGGCGTTGGCGAGCAGTACTTC,CASSPREQALGVGEQYF
TRBV7-2,NA,NA,TRBJ2-2,TGTGCCAGCAGCACCAGAACAGGGGGGGGCGGGGAGCTGTTTTTT,CASSTRTGGGGELFF
TRBV7-2,TRBD2,NA,TRBJ2-7,TGTGCCAGCAGCTTAGAACCCCTAGCGGGACTCTCCTACGAGCAGTACTTC,CASSLEPLAGLSYEQYF
TRBV28,NA,NA,TRBJ2-3,TGTGCCAGCAGTTCCCCAGTGACGGCTAGCACAGATACGCAGTATTTT,CASSSPVTASTDTQYF
TRBV20-1,NA,NA,TRBJ2-1,TGCAGTGCTAGACCAGCAGGGGGGGCCCCCTACCATGAGCAGTTCTTC,CSARPAGGAPYHEQFF
TRBV5-1,TRBD1,NA,TRBJ2-3,TGCGCCAGCAGCCTGCGGCCAGGGGGTGACACAGATACGCAGTATTTT,CASSLRPGGDTDTQYF
TRBV7-2,TRBD2,NA,TRBJ2-1,TGTGCCAGCAGCTTGAGGCTAGCGGGAAACGATGAGCAGTTCTTC,CASSLRLAGNDEQFF
TRBV6-2/TRBV6-3,TRBD1,few,TRBJ1-5,TGTGCCAGCACGGGACAGGGGGTCTATAGCAATCAGCCCCAGCATTTT,CASTGQGVYSNQPQHF
TRBV28,NA,NA,TRBJ1-2,TGTGCCAGCACCTCCGGGACGGTTATCTATGGCTACACCTTC,CASTSGTVIYGYTF
TRBV12-3/TRBV12-4,NA,NA,TRBJ2-5,TGTGCCAGCAGTTTCCCGGGGGGCCGGGAGGAGACCCAGTACTTC,CASSFPGGREETQYF
TRBV7-8,TRBD2,NA,TRBJ2-3,TGTGCCAGCAAATCAGCGTGGTGGGGAGGGACAGATACGCAGTATTTT,CASKSAWWGGTDTQYF
TRBV28,NA,few,TRBJ2-2,TGTGCCAGCGGTTTGGGGGGTTTCCCCGGGGAGCTGTTTTTT,CASGLGGFPGELFF
TRBV25-1,TRBD2,NA,TRBJ2-7,TGTGCCAGCAGCTTCGGGACTAGGGATTACGAGCAGTACTTC,CASSFGTRDYEQYF
TRBV7-9,TRBD1,NA,TRBJ1-4,TGTGCCAGCAGCCCCACGTCGGGACAGGGCGGCGAAAAACTGTTTTTT,CASSPTSGQGGEKLFF
TRBV6-1,NA,NA,TRBJ2-1,TGTGCCAGCAAAACAGCGGTCCAAAACAATGAGCAGTTCTTC,CASKTAVQNNEQFF
TRBV27,NA,NA,TRBJ2-6,TGTGCCAGCAGTACCCACTCCGAGACGGGAAGCTCTGGGGCCAACGTCCTGACTTTC,CASSTHSETGSSGANVLTF
TRBV12-3/TRBV12-4,NA,few,TRBJ2-1,TGTGCCAGGGAGGGCGGCGACAATGAGCAGTTCTTC,CAREGGDNEQFF
TRBV7-2,TRBD2,many,TRBJ2-7,TGTGCCAGCAGCTTTGGCGGACTAGCGGGAGTCGACGAGCAGTACTTC,CASSFGGLAGVDEQYF
TRBV20-1,NA,NA,TRBJ1-3,TGCAGTGCTAGCCAAGGCGGGGGCTCTGGAAACACCAGATATTTT,CSASQGGGSGNTRYF
TRBV11-2,NA,NA,TRBJ2-3,TGTGCCAGCAGGGCCCTGAGGGGATGGAGGGATACGCAGTATTTT,CASRALRGWRDTQYF
TRBV5-1,TRBD2,few,TRBJ2-1,TGCGCCAGCGGCGGGGGGGGATACAATGAGCAGTTCTTC,CASGGGGYNEQFF
TRBV20-1,NA,many,TRBJ2-3,TGCAGTGCTAGTCTCCTAGGCACAGATACGCAGTATTTT,CSASLLGTDTQYF
TRBV3-1,TRBD2,few,TRBJ2-4,TGTGCCAGCAGCCAAGATAATTGGGCTAGCGGAGAGAATGAGCAGTACTTC,CASSQDNWASGENEQYF
TRBV12-5,NA,NA,TRBJ1-5,TGTGCTAGTGGTTTGGAGAGAGGCAGGGATGGTCAGCCCCAGCATTTT,CASGLERGRDGQPQHF
TRBV25-1,NA,few,TRBJ1-2,TGTGCCAGCAGTCGAATGGGGTCCGATGGCTACACCTTC,CASSRMGSDGYTF
TRBV9,NA,NA,TRBJ2-7,TGTGCCAGCAACGTAGATCCCTTCTACGAGCAGTACTTC,CASNVDPFYEQYF
TRBV4-2,NA,many,TRBJ2-7,TGTGCCAGCAGCCAAGAGGTAGGGGTATACGAGCAGTACTTC,CASSQEVGVYEQYF
TRBV5-6,TRBD2,few,TRBJ2-7,TGTGCCAGCAGCTTGGAGCGGGAGGGCCACTACGAGCAGTACTTC,CASSLEREGHYEQYF
TRBV4-1,TRBD1,few,TRBJ1-1,TGCGCCAGCAGCCATCCGACCGGGACAGCCACTGAAGCTTTCTTT,CASSHPTGTATEAFF
TRBV19,TRBD2,NA,TRBJ2-5,TGTGCCAGTAGTAACAAGTTAGCGGGAGGGCCTGGAGAGACCCAGTACTTC,CASSNKLAGGPGETQYF
TRBV7-6,NA,NA,TRBJ2-1,TGTGCCAGCAGCTTATCCCCGGGCTGCGATGAGCAGTTCTTC,CASSLSPGCDEQFF
TRBV4-3,NA,many,TRBJ2-3,TGCGCCAGCAGCCAAAATCCATCGGTGGGAGATACGCAGTATTTT,CASSQNPSVGDTQYF
TRBV5-1,NA,many,TRBJ1-2,TGTGCCAGCAGTTCCGGGACTGACTATGGCTACACCTTC,CASSSGTDYGYTF
TRBV14,NA,NA,TRBJ2-1,TGTGCCAGCGGCAGGGGAACAGGGAATGAGCAGTTCTTC,CASGRGTGNEQFF